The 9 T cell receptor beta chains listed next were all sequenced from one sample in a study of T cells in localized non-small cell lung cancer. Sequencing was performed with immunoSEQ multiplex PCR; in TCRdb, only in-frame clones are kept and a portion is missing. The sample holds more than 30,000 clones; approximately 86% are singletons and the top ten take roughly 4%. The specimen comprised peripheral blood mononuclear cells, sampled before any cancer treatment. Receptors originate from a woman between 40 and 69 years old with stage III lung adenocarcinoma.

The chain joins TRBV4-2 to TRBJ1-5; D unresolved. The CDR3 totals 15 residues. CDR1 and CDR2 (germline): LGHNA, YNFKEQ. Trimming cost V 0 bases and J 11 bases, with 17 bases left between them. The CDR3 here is CASSQDGTGRLTQHF. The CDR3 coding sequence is TGTGCCAGCAGCCAAGATGGAACGGGTAGGTTAACCCAGCATTTT.

The CDR3 loop reads CASSLDRGYEQYF. The DNA for the CDR3 is TGTGCCAGTAGTCTTGACAGGGGCTACGAGCAGTACTTC. This chain uses TRBV19 with TRBJ2-7, with 8 bases fitting TRBD1. The J segment lost 3 bases and the V segment lost 5 bases, leaving 3 bases of the junction unmatched. The CDR3 covers 13 residues. CDR1 is LNHDA and CDR2 is SQIVND in the germline V gene (reference sequence).

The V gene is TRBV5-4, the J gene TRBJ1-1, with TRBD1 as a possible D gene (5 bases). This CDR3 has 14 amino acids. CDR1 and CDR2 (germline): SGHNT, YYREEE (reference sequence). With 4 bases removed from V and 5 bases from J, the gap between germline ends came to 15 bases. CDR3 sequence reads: CASSPPQGRTEAFF. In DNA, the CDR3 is TGTGCCAGCAGCCCCCCCCAGGGTAGGACTGAAGCTTTCTTT.

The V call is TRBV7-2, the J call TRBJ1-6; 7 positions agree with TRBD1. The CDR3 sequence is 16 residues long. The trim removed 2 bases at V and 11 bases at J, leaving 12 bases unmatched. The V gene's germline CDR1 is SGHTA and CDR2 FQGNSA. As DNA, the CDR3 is TGTGCCAGCAGCTTAAGGGACAGCGGAGGTGGTCCACCCCTCCACTTT. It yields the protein CASSLRDSGGGPPLHF.

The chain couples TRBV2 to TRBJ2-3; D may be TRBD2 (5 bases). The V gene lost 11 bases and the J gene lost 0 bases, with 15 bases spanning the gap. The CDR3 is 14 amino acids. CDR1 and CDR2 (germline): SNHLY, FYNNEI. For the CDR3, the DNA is TGTGCCGGAGATGGACGGACTAGCACAGATACGCAGTATTTT. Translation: CAGDGRTSTDTQYF.

In DNA form, the CDR3 reads TGTGCCAGCATTATGGACAGTAGCAATCAGCCCCAGCATTTT. Its protein product is CASIMDSSNQPQHF. This chain uses TRBV2 with TRBJ1-5, with D maybe TRBD1 (6 bases). The CDR3 extends over 14 amino acids. The germline V gene encodes CDR1 SNHLY and CDR2 FYNNEI. Trimming shortened V by 7 bases and J by 0 bases, and 10 bases separated the two germline ends.

The CDR3 loop is CASSPGGRSYEQYF. The CDR3 DNA reads as TGTGCCAGCAGCCCCGGGGGGAGAAGCTACGAGCAGTACTTC. This chain uses TRBV5-8 with TRBJ2-7, with TRBD2 matching over 7 bases. The V segment lost 4 bases and the J segment 3 bases; nucleotides outside the gene matches: 7. Germline-derived CDR1 and CDR2 are SGHTS and YDEGEE. The length of the CDR3 is 14 residues.

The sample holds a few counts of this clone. The CDR3 spells CASRPTGEDEKLFF. The DNA of the CDR3 is TGTGCCAGTAGGCCGACAGGGGAGGACGAAAAACTGTTTTTT. The genes are TRBV19 and TRBJ1-4, with 8 positions matching TRBD1. This CDR3 is built from 14 residues. After removal of 6 bases from V and 8 bases from J, the junction contained 8 bases not matched to a gene. CDR1 LNHDA and CDR2 SQIVND come from the germline V gene (reference sequence).

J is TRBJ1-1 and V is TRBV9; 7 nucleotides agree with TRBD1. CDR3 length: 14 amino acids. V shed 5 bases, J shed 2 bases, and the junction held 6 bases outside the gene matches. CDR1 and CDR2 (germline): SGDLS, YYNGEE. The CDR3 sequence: CASRSDRANTEAFF. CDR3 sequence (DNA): TGTGCCAGCAGGTCCGACAGGGCAAACACTGAAGCTTTCTTT.